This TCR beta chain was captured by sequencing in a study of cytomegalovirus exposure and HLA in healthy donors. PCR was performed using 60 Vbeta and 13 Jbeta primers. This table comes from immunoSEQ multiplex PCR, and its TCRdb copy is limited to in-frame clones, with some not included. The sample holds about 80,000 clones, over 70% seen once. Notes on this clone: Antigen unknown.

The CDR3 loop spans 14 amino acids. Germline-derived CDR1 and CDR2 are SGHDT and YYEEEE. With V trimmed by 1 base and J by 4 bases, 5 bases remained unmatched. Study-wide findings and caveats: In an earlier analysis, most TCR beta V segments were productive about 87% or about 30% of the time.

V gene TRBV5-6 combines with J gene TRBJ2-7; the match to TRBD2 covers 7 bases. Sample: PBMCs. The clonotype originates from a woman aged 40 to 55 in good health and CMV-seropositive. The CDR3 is CASSLSPSGYEQYF. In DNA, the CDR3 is TGTGCCAGCAGCTTGTCCCCTAGCGGTTACGAGCAGTACTTC. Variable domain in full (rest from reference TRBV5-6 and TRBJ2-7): DAGVTQSPTHLIKTRGQQVTLRCSPKSGHDTVSWYQQALGQGPQFIFQYYEEEERQRGNFPDRFSGHQFPNYSSELNVNALLLGDSALYLCASSLSPSGYEQYFGPGTRLTVT.